The T cell receptor (beta chain) described here comes from a study of blood T cell repertoires in COVID-19. The CDR3 has 14 residues. V was clipped by 10 bases and J by 3 bases, with 17 bases between them. CDR1 is SGHTA, CDR2 FQGNSA, per germline. TCRdb's copy holds only in-frame clones and misses some; the assay was immunoSEQ multiplex PCR. The table records fewer than 500,000 clones, 87% of them present only once. The cohort comprised adults aged about 18 to 90 years residing in approximately 25 US areas. Clinical histories supplied by participants themselves formed the basis of cohort assignment. Either two negative PCRs, clearance, or symptom resolution qualified Cohort 3 donors as recovered.

The TCR was taken from a woman aged 18-29 years who had recovered from COVID-19. The source material was PBMCs or T cells enriched from blood (not recorded which). This sequence joins TRBV7-2 and TRBJ2-3, with a possible D match to TRBD2 (5 bases). The CDR3 nucleotides read TGTGCCACGCAGGTGGGAAGACTAACAGATACGCAGTATTTT. As protein: CATQVGRLTDTQYF.